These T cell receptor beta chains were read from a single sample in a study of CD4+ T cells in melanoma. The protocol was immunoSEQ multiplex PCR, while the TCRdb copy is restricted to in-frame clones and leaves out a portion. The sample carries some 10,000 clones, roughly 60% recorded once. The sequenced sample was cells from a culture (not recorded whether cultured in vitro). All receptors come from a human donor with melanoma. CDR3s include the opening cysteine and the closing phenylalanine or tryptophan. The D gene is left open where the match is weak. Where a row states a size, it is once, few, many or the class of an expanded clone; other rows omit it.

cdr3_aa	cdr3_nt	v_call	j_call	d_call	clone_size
CASSLFGVDSGIGGEQFF	TGTGCCAGCAGTTTATTTGGCGTCGACTCCGGGATCGGCGGTGAGCAGTTCTTC	TRBV27	TRBJ2-1	.	.
CASQDRGNGTGELFF	TGTGCCAGCCAGGACAGGGGGAATGGCACCGGGGAGCTGTTTTTT	TRBV6-4	TRBJ2-2	TRBD1	.
CASSETQGRNSPLHF	TGTGCCAGCAGTGAAACCCAGGGCCGGAATTCACCCCTCCACTTT	TRBV6-1	TRBJ1-6	.	.
CASSTGGDEQYF	TGTGCCAGCAGCACAGGGGGCGACGAGCAGTACTTC	TRBV6-5	TRBJ2-7	TRBD1	.
CASSPGPTGFADTQYF	TGTGCCAGCTCACCAGGGCCGACGGGGTTCGCAGATACGCAGTATTTT	TRBV18	TRBJ2-3	.	.
CSVEGGGLGYTF	TGCAGCGTTGAAGGCGGAGGGTTAGGCTACACCTTC	TRBV29-1	TRBJ1-2	.	.
CASSFRNLNSGANVLTF	TGCGCCAGCAGCTTCAGGAATTTAAACTCTGGGGCCAACGTCCTGACTTTC	TRBV5-1	TRBJ2-6	.	.
CASSQSRELEQYF	TGCGCCAGCAGCCAATCCCGTGAACTAGAGCAGTACTTC	TRBV4-1	TRBJ2-7	.	.
CASSMRPGQGRETQYF	TGCGCCAGCAGCATGAGGCCGGGACAGGGGAGGGAGACCCAGTACTTC	TRBV5-1	TRBJ2-5	TRBD1	.
CASSLATGGYADTQYF	TGCGCCAGCAGCTTGGCGACGGGGGGGTACGCAGATACGCAGTATTTT	TRBV5-1	TRBJ2-3	TRBD2	.
CASSPSGWQGLNEQYF	TGCGCCAGCAGCCCGTCGGGTTGGCAGGGCCTCAACGAGCAGTACTTC	TRBV5-1	TRBJ2-7	.	.
CASSPRQGLKNTEAFF	TGTGCCAGCTCACCACGACAGGGTCTTAAGAACACTGAAGCTTTCTTT	TRBV18	TRBJ1-1	TRBD1	.
CASSLGRASNQPQHF	TGTGCCAGCAGCTTAGGCAGGGCTAGCAATCAGCCCCAGCATTTT	TRBV11-2	TRBJ1-5	.	once
CASSIGPTSLETQYF	TGTGCCAGTAGTATTGGGCCGACAAGCCTAGAGACCCAGTACTTC	TRBV19	TRBJ2-5	.	.
CAWSASLIRTGSRGYTF	TGTGCCTGGAGTGCGTCCCTCATCCGGACAGGGTCTAGGGGCTACACCTTC	TRBV30	TRBJ1-2	TRBD1	.
CASSFDGTYGYTF	TGTGCCAGCAGTTTCGACGGAACCTATGGCTACACCTTC	TRBV6-5	TRBJ1-2	.	.
CASSPLPSSYNEQFF	TGTGCCAGCAGCCCTCTCCCAAGCTCCTACAATGAGCAGTTCTTC	TRBV5-8	TRBJ2-1	.	.
CSVAYRVGYGYTF	TGCAGCGTTGCATACAGGGTTGGCTATGGCTACACCTTC	TRBV29-1	TRBJ1-2	.	.
CASSEWAPGYNEQFF	TGTGCCAGCAGTGAATGGGCGCCTGGTTACAATGAGCAGTTCTTC	TRBV6-1	TRBJ2-1	.	once
CASGLAGGYEQYF	TGCGCCAGTGGACTAGCGGGGGGGTACGAGCAGTACTTC	TRBV5-1	TRBJ2-7	TRBD2	.
CASRHSFRGRGGYTF	TGTGCCAGCAGACACTCCTTTCGGGGGCGCGGTGGCTACACCTTC	TRBV5-4	TRBJ1-2	.	.
CASMGAGRAYNSPLHF	TGTGCCAGCATGGGAGCGGGGAGGGCCTATAATTCACCCCTCCACTTT	TRBV27	TRBJ1-6	.	.
CASSSSGTGPYEQYF	TGCGCCAGCAGCTCGTCCGGGACAGGGCCCTACGAGCAGTACTTC	TRBV5-1	TRBJ2-7	TRBD1	few
CASSYRTGTTDTQYF	TGTGCCAGCAGCTACCGGACAGGGACCACAGATACGCAGTATTTT	TRBV7-9	TRBJ2-3	TRBD1	.
CATSRDLGEKLFF	TGTGCCACCAGCAGAGATCTGGGGGAAAAACTGTTTTTT	TRBV15	TRBJ1-4	.	.
CATSRDRGARSPLHF	TGTGCCACCAGCAGAGATCGGGGGGCAAGGTCACCCCTCCACTTT	TRBV15	TRBJ1-6	.	few
CASSAGQGLHEQYF	TGTGCCAGCTCAGCGGGACAGGGATTGCACGAGCAGTACTTC	TRBV18	TRBJ2-7	TRBD1	.
CASSLTSGGRGPGEQYF	TGTGCCAGCAGCTTAACTAGCGGGGGGCGAGGGCCTGGTGAGCAGTACTTC	TRBV7-2	TRBJ2-7	TRBD2	medium-sized
CASRSSLMNTEAFF	TGTGCCAGCAGAAGCAGTCTTATGAACACTGAAGCTTTCTTT	TRBV6-5	TRBJ1-1	.	.
CAWRGQGAYQPQHF	TGTGCCTGGAGGGGACAGGGGGCCTATCAGCCCCAGCATTTT	TRBV30	TRBJ1-5	TRBD1	few
CASSPRDRVSSPLHF	TGTGCCAGCAGCCCGCGGGACAGGGTGAGTTCACCCCTCCACTTT	TRBV5-6	TRBJ1-6	TRBD1	few
CASSLDLQASPLEYF	TGTGCCAGCAGCTTGGATCTCCAGGCGAGCCCCCTGGAGTACTTC	TRBV5-4	TRBJ2-7	.	.
CASTRTVTTYEQYF	TGTGCCAGTACCCGGACGGTAACGACCTACGAGCAGTACTTC	TRBV19	TRBJ2-7	.	once
CSVEVGGGETQYF	TGCAGCGTTGAAGTGGGCGGGGGGGAGACCCAGTACTTC	TRBV29-1	TRBJ2-5	TRBD2	.
CASSLGPGTYAEAFF	TGTGCCAGCAGCTTAGGACCGGGGACGTACGCTGAAGCTTTCTTT	TRBV7-9	TRBJ1-1	.	few
CASSPITSAGASSGNTIYF	TGTGCCAGCTCACCTATTACGAGTGCAGGGGCCAGCTCTGGAAACACCATATATTTT	TRBV18	TRBJ1-3	.	once
CASSQAPRRAGELFF	TGCGCCAGCAGCCAAGCCCCCCGCAGGGCCGGGGAGCTGTTTTTT	TRBV4-1	TRBJ2-2	.	.
CASSPEGAARAKNIQYF	TGTGCCAGCAGTCCAGAAGGGGCTGCGAGGGCCAAAAACATTCAGTACTTC	TRBV2	TRBJ2-4	.	.